The TCR beta chain described here comes from a study of T cell responses to AZD1222 COVID-19 vaccine. General study results and limits: Compared with day 0, the breadth and depth of the Spike-specific TCR repertoire rose significantly after two doses of AZD1222. Donors were chiefly white British, with a greater number of females, and clonal diversity was perhaps underestimated.

In regard to this clone: The antigen remains undetermined.

Here immunoSEQ multiplex PCR was the method, and the copy in TCRdb shows in-frame clones only, minus some. There are tens of thousands of clones in the sample; more than 75% occur only once, and over 15% lies in the top ten. The germline gives CDR1 MNHEY, CDR2 SVGAGI. Trimming cost V 5 bases and J 4 bases; bases outside gene matches: 4. The CDR3 totals 14 residues. Sequenced here: peripheral blood, sampled on day 0 of AZD1222 vaccination. The chain employs TRBV6-5 and TRBJ1-4; 7 bases align to TRBD1. This TCR was recovered from an adult in good health. The CDR3 region is CASSRDSLNEKLFF. DNA for the CDR3: TGTGCCAGCAGTCGGGACAGCCTTAATGAAAAACTGTTTTTT.